The sequence of this T cell receptor beta chain was determined in a study of molecular identifiers for immune sequencing clone quantification. This clonotype was observed at least ten times. After removal of 7 bases from V and 0 bases from J, the junction contained 8 bases not matched to a gene. The CDR3 consists of 17 residues. Per the germline V gene, CDR1 is LNHNV and CDR2 is YYDKDF (reference sequence). For bulk TCR libraries, previously described methods and listed TCR primers were used. TCRdb re-derived calls from the PCR reads in MiXCR, one entry per CDR3 protein. The table lists about 630,000 distinct CDR3 sequences, roughly 23% of them singletons.

This TCR came from a human donor in good health. Some libraries in this study had Jurkat cell RNA spiked in. The chain joins TRBV15 to TRBJ2-4; 11 nucleotides match TRBD2. The sequencing sample was made of naive CD8+ T cells from blood, with Jurkat cell RNA spiked in. The subset is: FACS-sorted CD8+CD4-CCR7+CD45RA+ naive T cells. The CDR3 loop reads CATTGTSGSLAKNIQYF. Written as DNA, the CDR3 is TGTGCCACCACCGGGACTAGCGGATCTCTAGCCAAAAACATTCAGTACTTC.